These 30 T cell receptor beta chains were all obtained from the same sample, sequenced in a study of T cell responses to AZD1222 COVID-19 vaccine. TCRdb keeps only in-frame clones here, not all; method: immunoSEQ multiplex PCR. The sample carries some 110,000 clones, approximately 90% recorded once. The sample was peripheral blood, taken 28 days after the second AZD1222 dose. The receptor set was obtained from an adult who received the AZD1222 COVID-19 vaccine.

The V gene is TRBV3-1 (or the pseudogene TRBV3-2), the J gene TRBJ2-7; no clear D gene. Germline CDR1 reads LGHDT; CDR2 reads YNNKEL (reference sequence). The CDR3 has 12 residues. The V end lost 3 bases, the J end lost 4 bases, and 7 bases lay between the germline ends. CDR3 protein: CASSQVLYEQYF. CDR3 nucleotide sequence: TGTGCCAGCAGCCAGGTTTTGTACGAGCAGTACTTC.

J is TRBJ1-2 and V is TRBV11-1, with D possibly matching TRBD1 (5 bases). Germline V gene lookup returns CDR1 SGHAT and CDR2 FQDESV (reference sequence). There are 15 residues in the CDR3. Trimming cost V 4 bases and J 5 bases, with 17 bases left between them. The CDR3 DNA reads as TGTGCCAGCAGCTCCGACAGATTAAGGGGATATGGCTACACCTTC. Protein: CASSSDRLRGYGYTF.

The chain joins TRBV7-3 to TRBJ2-1; D tentatively fits TRBD1 or TRBD2 (5 bases each). Deletions cut 2 bases from V and 9 bases from J, with 14 bases between. Germline V lookup: CDR1 SGHTA, CDR2 FQGTGA. The CDR3 contains 14 residues. CDR3 bases: TGTGCCAGCAGCTTAGAATCGGCAGGGACTGAGCAGTTCTTC. As protein: CASSLESAGTEQFF.

Worth noting for this clone: One end of the junction varies from germline; a read error may be responsible. The chain has TRBV27 and TRBJ1-1; perhaps TRBD1 as D (5 bases). The CDR3 is 16 amino acids. CDR1 is MNHEY, CDR2 SMNVEV, per germline (reference sequence). In DNA, the CDR3 is TGTGCCAGCAGTCTATCAGGTGGGGGAGCAAACACTGAAGCTTTCTTT. It encodes CASSLSGGGANTEAFF.

CDR3 bases: TGTGCCAGCAGTTACAAGGTGGGTGAGCAGTTCTTC. This codes for CASSYKVGEQFF. The chain couples TRBV6-6 to TRBJ2-1; D call uncertain. The CDR3 sequence is 12 residues long. Between the trimmed V and J ends, which lost 2 bases and 9 bases, there was a span of 8 bases. Per the germline V gene, CDR1 is MNHNY and CDR2 is SVGAGI (reference sequence).

This clone was counted only a few times. V is TRBV19 and J is TRBJ2-1; 10 bases match TRBD1. CDR1 is LNHDA, CDR2 SQIVND, per germline (reference sequence). Trimming removed 1 base from V and 4 bases from J; junction bases left unmatched: 4. This CDR3 comprises 16 residues. CDR3 nucleotide sequence: TGTGCCAGTAGTATAGCCCCGGGACAGGGGTACAATGAGCAGTTCTTC. Translated, it gives CASSIAPGQGYNEQFF. The complete variable domain, with remaining parts taken from reference TRBV19 and TRBJ2-1, reads DGGITQSPKYLFRKEGQNVTLSCEQNLNHDAMYWYRQDPGQGLRLIYYSQIVNDFQKGDIAEGYSVSREKKESFPLTVTSAQKNPTAFYLCASSIAPGQGYNEQFFGPGTRLTVL.

The CDR3 coding sequence is TGTGCCAGCAGCGTAGGGGCCAGGGAACACGGGGACACTGAAGCTTTCTTT. Protein product: CASSVGAREHGDTEAFF. The chain recombines TRBV9 with TRBJ1-1; maybe TRBD1 (5 bases). CDR1 is SGDLS and CDR2 is YYNGEE in the germline V gene. This CDR3 comprises 17 residues. V was cut by 0 bases and J by 3 bases, with 18 bases left in between.

The chain couples TRBV27 to TRBJ2-1; tentatively, D is TRBD2 (6 bases). CDR1 is MNHEY, CDR2 SMNVEV, per germline (reference sequence). Trimming pared 4 bases from V and 3 bases from J, leaving 19 bases between. The CDR3 covers 17 residues. The CDR3 region is CASSYLIGGIYYNEQFF. CDR3 in DNA: TGTGCCAGCAGTTACCTCATTGGGGGGATTTACTACAATGAGCAGTTCTTC.

V usage is TRBV7-9 and J usage is TRBJ2-7, with 9 bases aligning to TRBD2. This CDR3 has 18 residues. The J segment lost 0 bases and the V segment lost 3 bases, leaving 12 bases of the junction unmatched. Per germline, CDR1 SEHNR and CDR2 FQNEAQ (reference sequence). CDR3: CASSLSLAGAMSSYEQYF. The CDR3, as DNA: TGTGCCAGCAGCTTGTCATTAGCGGGGGCCATGAGCTCCTACGAGCAGTACTTC.

This clone has only one observation. V usage is TRBV2 and J usage is TRBJ2-1, with D perhaps matching TRBD2 (6 bases). V was cut by 0 bases and J by 6 bases, with 12 bases left in between. From germline, CDR1 is SNHLY and CDR2 FYNNEI. This CDR3 is 15 amino acids long. Here the CDR3 reads CASSEATRGTNEQFF. CDR3 nucleotides: TGTGCCAGCAGTGAAGCGACTAGAGGGACCAATGAGCAGTTCTTC.

This rearrangement joins TRBV2 to TRBJ2-1, with D perhaps TRBD2 (6 bases). Between the trimmed V and J ends, which lost 5 bases and 2 bases, there was a span of 13 bases. The germline gives CDR1 SNHLY, CDR2 FYNNEI. This CDR3 region has 15 residues. In DNA form, the CDR3 reads TGTGCCAGCAGTATACTAGCCATGCCCTACAATGAGCAGTTCTTC. It is translated as CASSILAMPYNEQFF.

CDR3 sequence: CASSLAQRPNEQFF. The CDR3 coding sequence is TGTGCCAGCAGCTTGGCCCAGCGGCCCAATGAGCAGTTCTTC. V gene TRBV5-4 combines with J gene TRBJ2-1; a possible D gene is TRBD2 (5 bases). Looked up from germline, CDR1 is SGHNT and CDR2 is YYREEE (reference sequence). Trimming cost V 0 bases and J 6 bases, with 10 bases left between them. The CDR3 is 14 amino acids. Together with reference TRBV5-4 and TRBJ2-1, the CDR3 gives the full variable domain: ETGVTQSPTHLIKTRGQQVTLRCSSQSGHNTVSWYQQALGQGPQFIFQYYREEENGRGNFPPRFSGLQFPNYSSELNVNALELDDSALYLCASSLAQRPNEQFFGPGTRLTVL.

The V and J genes are TRBV10-3 and TRBJ1-1, with D maybe TRBD1 (5 bases). Trimming took off 2 bases at V and 1 base at J, with 8 bases between the two ends. The CDR3 extends over 14 amino acids. The germline CDR1 and CDR2 sequences are ENHRY and SYGVKD. DNA of the CDR3: TGTGCCATCAGTGAGCTGGGGGGGAACACTGAAGCTTTCTTT. It is translated as CAISELGGNTEAFF.

V is TRBV7-6 and J is TRBJ1-4, with D perhaps TRBD1 (6 bases). Looked up from germline, CDR1 is SGHVS and CDR2 is FNYEAQ. The V gene lost 1 base and the J gene lost 3 bases, with 15 bases spanning the gap. The CDR3 extends over 17 amino acids. CDR3 in amino acids: CASSLGGARTANEKLFF. The CDR3 nucleotides are TGTGCCAGCAGCTTAGGGGGGGCGAGGACAGCTAATGAAAAACTGTTTTTT.

This chain connects TRBV13 to TRBJ1-2; D might be TRBD1 (5 bases). V gave up 4 bases and J gave up 8 bases, with 23 bases separating them. This CDR3 spans 16 amino acids. CDR1 and CDR2 from the germline V gene are PRHDT and FYEKMQ (reference sequence). DNA for the CDR3: TGTGCCAGCAGCTCTAGGGACCGACGACCCGAGGGGGGCTACACCTTC. Translated: CASSSRDRRPEGGYTF.

This chain uses TRBV6-6 with TRBJ1-1; 7 bases match TRBD1. The CDR3 is 12 amino acids. V gave up 9 bases and J gave up 2 bases; unmatched junction bases: 3. CDR1 is MNHNY, CDR2 SVGAGI, per germline (reference sequence). The CDR3 DNA follows: TGTGCCAGTAGGACAGGCAACACTGAAGCTTTCTTT. It codes for CASRTGNTEAFF.

This clone came up once. The J gene is TRBJ2-1, the V gene TRBV5-5; possible D gene TRBD2, 5 bases. The CDR3 spans 15 residues. Germline assignment: CDR1 SGHKS and CDR2 YYEKEE (reference sequence). V lost 1 base and J lost 6, with 14 bases in between. In DNA form, the CDR3 reads TGTGCCAGCAGCTTGATCCTAGCTCCAATCAATGAGCAGTTCTTC. Translation: CASSLILAPINEQFF.

V gene TRBV7-2 combines with J gene TRBJ2-7, with 14 bases that match TRBD2. Germline V CDR1 and CDR2: SGHTA, FQGNSA. The CDR3 is 15 residues long. The J segment lost 6 bases and the V segment lost 1 base, leaving 2 bases of the junction unmatched. CDR3 residues: CASSLGLAGGVEQYF. CDR3 DNA sequence: TGTGCCAGCAGCTTAGGACTAGCGGGGGGGGTCGAGCAGTACTTC.

The chain links TRBV15 to TRBJ1-5; D is undetermined. Germline loops: CDR1 LNHNV, CDR2 YYDKDF (reference sequence). The V end was cut by 5 bases, the J end by 5 bases, with 7 bases between. There are 12 residues in the CDR3. The CDR3 reads CATSLADQPQHF. Here the CDR3 DNA reads TGTGCCACCAGCCTAGCGGATCAGCCCCAGCATTTT. Drawing the rest from reference TRBV15 and TRBJ1-5, the complete variable domain is DAMVIQNPRYQVTQFGKPVTLSCSQTLNHNVMYWYQQKSSQAPKLLFHYYDKDFNNEADTPDNFQSRRPNTSFCFLDIRSPGLGDTAMYLCATSLADQPQHFGDGTRLSIL.

The V gene is TRBV28, the J gene TRBJ1-3, with D uncertain. This CDR3 region has 13 residues. The V gene's germline CDR1 is MDHEN and CDR2 SYDVKM. V shed 9 bases and J shed 0 bases, with 9 bases lying between them. CDR3 loop: CASGSGSGNTIYF. The CDR3 DNA reads TGTGCCAGTGGTTCCGGCTCTGGAAACACCATATATTTT.

This sequence joins TRBV27 and TRBJ1-4; perhaps TRBD1 as D (5 bases). Per the germline V gene, CDR1 is MNHEY and CDR2 is SMNVEV (reference sequence). This CDR3 is built from 13 residues. Trimming took off 5 bases at V and 11 bases at J, with 15 bases between the two ends. CDR3 DNA sequence: TGTGCCAGCAGTCCGTCGGGGGAAAACAAACTGTTTTTT. Encoded protein: CASSPSGENKLFF. Based on the CDR3 plus reference TRBV27 and TRBJ1-4, the full variable domain is EAQVTQNPRYLITVTGKKLTVTCSQNMNHEYMSWYRQDPGLGLRQIYYSMNVEVTDKGDVPEGYKVSRKEKRNFPLILESPSPNQTSLYFCASSPSGENKLFFGSGTQLSVL.

This chain connects TRBV7-2 to TRBJ2-7, with D perhaps TRBD1 (5 bases). The CDR3 runs to 14 residues. V lost 3 bases and J 3 bases, leaving 12 bases between the germline ends. Germline loops: CDR1 SGHTA, CDR2 FQGNSA. The DNA of the CDR3 is TGTGCCAGCAGCTTGGCAAGGGGCGGCTACGAGCAGTACTTC. This translates into CASSLARGGYEQYF.

The genes are TRBV7-3 and TRBJ2-1, with 7 bases matching TRBD2. Trimming cost V 5 bases and J 6 bases; bases outside gene matches: 10. Germline V gene lookup returns CDR1 SGHTA and CDR2 FQGTGA. This CDR3 has 15 amino acids. CDR3 loop: CASSIQATGGNEQFF. The CDR3 nucleotides are TGTGCCAGCAGCATTCAGGCTACGGGGGGCAATGAGCAGTTCTTC.

This chain joins TRBV30 and TRBJ2-3; a possible D gene is TRBD2 (6 bases). The V gene's germline CDR1 is GTSNPN and CDR2 SVGIG (reference sequence). This CDR3 is 12 amino acids long. The germline V and J ends were trimmed by 2 bases and 11 bases, with 14 bases remaining between them. Here the CDR3 reads CAWSSGGGKQYF. The CDR3 DNA follows: TGTGCCTGGAGTAGCGGTGGCGGGAAGCAGTATTTT.

V is TRBV9 and J is TRBJ2-7; D possibly corresponds to TRBD1 (5 bases). The germline V gene has CDR1 SGDLS and CDR2 YYNGEE. Trimming cost V 0 bases and J 6 bases, with 16 bases left between them. This CDR3 region has 15 residues. The CDR3 sequence is CASSVAQGWPGEQYF. The CDR3 DNA is TGTGCCAGCAGCGTAGCCCAGGGCTGGCCGGGCGAGCAGTACTTC.

The V call is TRBV3-1 (or the pseudogene TRBV3-2), the J call TRBJ1-2; D is undetermined. Trimming removed 1 base from V and 4 bases from J, with 13 bases in between. Germline CDR1 and CDR2: LGHDT and YNNKEL (reference sequence). This CDR3 has 15 residues. The CDR3 here is CASSQAGRSIYGYTF. CDR3 bases: TGTGCCAGCAGCCAAGCGGGCAGGTCGATCTATGGCTACACCTTC.

This chain links TRBV28 with TRBJ2-3; 16 nucleotides agree with TRBD2. The CDR3 extends over 18 amino acids. J lost 0 bases, V lost 7 bases, and 7 bases had no gene match. Germline V gene data show CDR1 as MDHEN and CDR2 as SYDVKM. The CDR3 sequence: CASTAGTSGRASTDTQYF. The CDR3, as DNA: TGTGCCAGCACCGCCGGGACTAGCGGGAGGGCTAGCACAGATACGCAGTATTTT. The whole variable domain, filled in from reference TRBV28 and TRBJ2-3, reads DVKVTQSSRYLVKRTGEKVFLECVQDMDHENMFWYRQDPGLGLRLIYFSYDVKMKEKGDIPEGYSVSREKKERFSLILESASTNQTSMYLCASTAGTSGRASTDTQYFGPGTRLTVL.

The V and J genes are TRBV12-3 or TRBV12-4 and TRBJ1-2, with a tentative D call TRBD1 (5 bases). This CDR3 region has 9 residues. Trimming removed 9 bases at V and 8 bases at J, with 7 bases between. CDR3 in DNA: TGTGCCAGTGGGGCGGGCTACACCTTC. Encoded protein: CASGAGYTF.

The chain employs TRBV29-1 and TRBJ1-5, with D uncertain. The V end was cut by 4 bases, the J end by 7 bases, with 11 bases between. Looked up from germline, CDR1 is SQVTM and CDR2 is ANQGSEA. The CDR3 spans 12 residues. For the CDR3, the DNA is TGCAGCGTTGGGTCTCCGGGGCAGCCCCAGCATTTT. It yields the protein CSVGSPGQPQHF.

The chain has TRBV13 and TRBJ2-7, with 8 bases matching TRBD2. The CDR3 has 15 residues. Germline V CDR1 and CDR2: PRHDT, FYEKMQ (reference sequence). J lost 5 bases, V lost 6 bases, and 12 bases had no gene match. CDR3 bases: TGTGCCAGCAGGGCGGGGGGTTATGGGTTCCACGAGCAGTACTTC. It codes for CASRAGGYGFHEQYF.